These 8 T cell receptor beta chains originate from one sample sequenced in a study of beta chain features in type 1 diabetes. The authors reverse transcribed all of the isolated RNA, so sequencing captured expressed TCRB transcripts. Assay: immunoSEQ multiplex PCR; the TCRdb copy retains only in-frame clones and omits some. Of fewer than 900,000 clones listed, 15% to 20% are singletons. Sequencing was done on a sample of naive CD4+ T cells from blood. The receptors shown here come from a woman under 30 in good health.

The rearrangement uses TRBV29-1 and TRBJ1-1, with 8 bases identical to TRBD1. The trim removed 4 bases at V and 1 base at J, leaving 5 bases unmatched. Germline V gene lookup returns CDR1 SQVTM and CDR2 ANQGSEA. The CDR3 sequence is 14 residues long. CDR3 protein: CSVVNRGGNTEAFF. DNA for the CDR3: TGCAGCGTTGTCAACAGGGGGGGGAACACTGAAGCTTTCTTT.

This clone was observed a handful of times. V is TRBV19 and J is TRBJ1-2; 9 bases map to TRBD1. CDR1 is LNHDA, CDR2 SQIVND, per germline (reference sequence). V lost 8 bases and J lost 2; bases outside the gene matches: 12. CDR3 length: 16 amino acids. The CDR3 protein is CASDSSTGQGNYGYTF. The CDR3 region has the DNA TGTGCCAGTGACTCTTCAACGGGACAGGGAAACTATGGCTACACCTTC. Looking up the rest from reference TRBV19 and TRBJ1-2 gives the full variable domain: DGGITQSPKYLFRKEGQNVTLSCEQNLNHDAMYWYRQDPGQGLRLIYYSQIVNDFQKGDIAEGYSVSREKKESFPLTVTSAQKNPTAFYLCASDSSTGQGNYGYTFGSGTRLTVV.

This clone has more than one count but fewer than ten. This chain connects TRBV5-1 to TRBJ2-2; the match to TRBD2 covers 8 bases. Germline assignment: CDR1 SGHRS and CDR2 YFSETQ. The CDR3 totals 18 residues. V gave up 3 bases and J gave up 3 bases; unmatched junction bases: 13. In DNA, the CDR3 is TGCGCCAGCAGCTCGCCACCCGGGGGGGGCTTGGACACCGGGGAGCTGTTTTTT. Protein sequence: CASSSPPGGGLDTGELFF.

This clone was counted only a few times. The chain carries TRBV29-1 and TRBJ2-1; D is unresolved. V was shortened by 7 bases and J by 2 bases, with 18 bases between the two germline ends. The germline CDR1 and CDR2 sequences are SQVTM and ANQGSEA. The CDR3 consists of 15 residues. In DNA form, the CDR3 reads TGCAGCGGCGCATTGATAGGGAATCCCTACAATGAGCAGTTCTTC. It specifies CSGALIGNPYNEQFF.

This chain joins TRBV28 and TRBJ2-1, with 8 bases lining up with TRBD2. Germline values: CDR1 MDHEN, CDR2 SYDVKM. There are 15 residues in the CDR3. With 4 bases clipped from V and 4 bases from J, the junction kept 6 bases outside the gene matches. CDR3 protein: CASSSPSGLYNEQFF. In nucleotides, the CDR3 is TGTGCCAGCAGTTCCCCTAGCGGGCTTTACAATGAGCAGTTCTTC.

The CDR3 here is CASSLSQGFRNEKLFF. In nucleotides, the CDR3 is TGTGCCAGCAGTCTTTCACAGGGTTTTAGAAATGAAAAACTGTTTTTT. The genes are TRBV25-1 and TRBJ1-4; D is possibly TRBD1 (6 bases). The CDR3 sequence is 16 residues long. The ends were cut back, 5 bases at V and 5 bases at J, with 18 bases in the middle. Germline V CDR1 and CDR2: MGHDK, SYGVNS.

This chain uses TRBV7-2 with TRBJ2-7; unclear D gene. Germline V gene data show CDR1 as SGHTA and CDR2 as FQGNSA. With 1 base removed from V and 7 bases from J, the gap between germline ends came to 11 bases. The CDR3 runs to 13 residues. The CDR3 region has the DNA TGTGCCAGCAGCTTAGTCCCCCGTGGAGAGCAGTACTTC. Its translation: CASSLVPRGEQYF.

This clone was counted between two and nine times. The chain links TRBV2 to TRBJ2-3; D not certain. The CDR3 totals 15 residues. The V and J ends lost 2 bases and 4 bases respectively, with 13 bases between them. Germline V CDR1 and CDR2: SNHLY, FYNNEI. The CDR3 sequence: CASSERPRWADTQYF. The CDR3, as DNA: TGTGCCAGCAGTGAAAGGCCTCGGTGGGCAGATACGCAGTATTTT.